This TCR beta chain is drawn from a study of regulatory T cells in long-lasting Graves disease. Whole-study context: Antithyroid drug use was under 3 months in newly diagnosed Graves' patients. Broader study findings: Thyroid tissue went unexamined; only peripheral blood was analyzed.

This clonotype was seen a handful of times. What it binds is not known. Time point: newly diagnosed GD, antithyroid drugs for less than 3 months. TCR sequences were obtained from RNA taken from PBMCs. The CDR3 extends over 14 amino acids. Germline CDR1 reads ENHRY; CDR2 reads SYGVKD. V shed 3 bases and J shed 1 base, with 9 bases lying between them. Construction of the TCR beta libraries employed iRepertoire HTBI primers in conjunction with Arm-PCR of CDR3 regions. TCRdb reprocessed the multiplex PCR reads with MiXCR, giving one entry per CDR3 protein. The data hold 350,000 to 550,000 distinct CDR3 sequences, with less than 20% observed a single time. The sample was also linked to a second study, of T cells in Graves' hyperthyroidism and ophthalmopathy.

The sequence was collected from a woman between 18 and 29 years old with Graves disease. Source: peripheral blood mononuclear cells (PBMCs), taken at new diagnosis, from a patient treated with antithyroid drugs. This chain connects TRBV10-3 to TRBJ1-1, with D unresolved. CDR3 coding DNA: TGTGCCATCAGTGAACATGAGGGGAACACTGAAGCTTTCTTT. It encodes CAISEHEGNTEAFF.